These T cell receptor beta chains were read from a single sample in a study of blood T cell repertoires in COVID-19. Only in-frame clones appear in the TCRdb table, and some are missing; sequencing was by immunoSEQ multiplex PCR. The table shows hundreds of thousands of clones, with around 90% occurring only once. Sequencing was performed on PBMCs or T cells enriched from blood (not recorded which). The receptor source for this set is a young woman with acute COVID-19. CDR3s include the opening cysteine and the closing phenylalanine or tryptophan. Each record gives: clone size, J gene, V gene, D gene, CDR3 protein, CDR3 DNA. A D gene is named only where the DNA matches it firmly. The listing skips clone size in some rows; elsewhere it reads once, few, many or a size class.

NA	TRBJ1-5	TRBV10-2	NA	CASSESFRYRVAASNQPQHF	TGCGCCAGCAGTGAGTCATTCCGATACAGGGTGGCGGCAAGCAATCAGCCCCAGCATTTT
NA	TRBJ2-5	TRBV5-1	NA	CASSLDTQETQYF	TGCGCCAGCAGCTTGGACACCCAAGAGACCCAGTACTTC
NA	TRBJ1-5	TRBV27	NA	CASSLFPDQPQHF	TGTGCCAGCAGTTTATTCCCCGATCAGCCCCAGCATTTT
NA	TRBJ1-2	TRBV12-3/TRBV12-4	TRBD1	CASSPQGQGGYTF	TGTGCCAGCAGCCCCCAGGGACAGGGAGGCTACACCTTC
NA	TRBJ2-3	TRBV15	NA	CATRRIGTDTQYF	TGTGCCACCAGAAGAATCGGCACAGATACGCAGTATTTT
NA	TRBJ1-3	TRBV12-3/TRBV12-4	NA	CASRRTEGNTIYF	TGTGCCAGCAGGAGGACTGAGGGAAACACCATATATTTT
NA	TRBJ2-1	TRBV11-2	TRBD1	CASSLAGAGQGNEQFF	TGTGCCAGCAGCTTAGCGGGGGCGGGACAGGGCAATGAGCAGTTCTTC
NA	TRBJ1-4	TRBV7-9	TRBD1	CASSLDRVGEKLFF	TGTGCCAGCAGCCTGGACAGGGTGGGTGAAAAACTGTTTTTT
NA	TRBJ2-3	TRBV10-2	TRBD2	CASSKTSGDLTGTDTQYF	TGCGCCAGCAGTAAGACTAGCGGAGACTTAACAGGGACAGATACGCAGTATTTT
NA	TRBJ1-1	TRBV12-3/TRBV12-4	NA	CASSPSTPDREF	TGTGCCAGCAGTCCTAGTACTCCGGACAGAGAATTT
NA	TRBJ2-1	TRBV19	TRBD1	CASNERGPYNEQFF	TGTGCCAGTAACGAGAGGGGGCCTTACAATGAGCAGTTCTTC
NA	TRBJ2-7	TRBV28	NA	CASSLSSGSSYEQYF	TGTGCCAGCAGTTTATCTTCCGGGAGCTCCTACGAGCAGTACTTC
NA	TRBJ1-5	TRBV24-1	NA	CATSDYREGQPQHF	TGTGCCACCAGTGACTACAGGGAAGGCCAGCCCCAGCATTTT
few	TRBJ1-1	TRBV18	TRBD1	CASSPSRTGMNTEAFF	TGTGCCAGCTCACCATCCCGGACAGGGATGAACACTGAAGCTTTCTTT
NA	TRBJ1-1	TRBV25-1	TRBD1	CASSEFNRGAFF	TGTGCCAGCAGTGAATTCAACAGGGGAGCTTTCTTT
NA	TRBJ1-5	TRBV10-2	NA	CASSEGVGQPQHF	TGCGCCAGCAGTGAAGGGGTGGGTCAGCCCCAGCATTTT
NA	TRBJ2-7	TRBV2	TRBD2	CASSVQREDEQYF	TGTGCCAGCAGTGTGCAGCGGGAGGACGAGCAGTACTTC
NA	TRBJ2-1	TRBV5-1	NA	CASSPGAGAYNEQFF	TGCGCCAGCAGCCCGGGGGCGGGGGCTTACAATGAGCAGTTCTTC
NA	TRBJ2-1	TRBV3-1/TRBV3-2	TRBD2	CASSPLRLAGWNEQFF	TGTGCCAGCAGCCCGCTAAGACTAGCGGGATGGAATGAGCAGTTCTTC
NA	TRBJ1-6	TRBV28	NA	CASRVIRSLSPLHF	TGTGCCAGCAGAGTAATCCGGTCCCTTTCACCCCTCCACTTT
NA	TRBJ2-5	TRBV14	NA	CASSQAFGNRETQYF	TGTGCCAGCAGCCAAGCGTTCGGGAATAGGGAGACCCAGTACTTC
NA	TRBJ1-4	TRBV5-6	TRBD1	CASSSGTGITTNEKLFF	TGTGCCAGCAGCTCCGGGACAGGTATAACAACTAATGAAAAACTGTTTTTT
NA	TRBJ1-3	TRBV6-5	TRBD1	CAIQGGSGNTIYF	TGTGCCATCCAGGGGGGATCTGGAAACACCATATATTTT
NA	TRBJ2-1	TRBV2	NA	CASRGQTPGGFF	TGTGCCAGCAGAGGACAAACTCCCGGGGGATTCTTC
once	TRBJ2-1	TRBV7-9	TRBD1	CASSPPGQDYNEQFF	TGTGCCAGCAGCCCTCCGGGACAGGACTACAATGAGCAGTTCTTC
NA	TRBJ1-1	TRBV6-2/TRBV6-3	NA	CASSYSRGGRAEAFF	TGTGCCAGCAGTTACTCTCGGGGAGGAAGGGCTGAAGCTTTCTTT
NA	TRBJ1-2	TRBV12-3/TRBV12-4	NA	CASTLGGYGYTF	TGTGCCAGCACCCTGGGGGGCTATGGCTACACCTTC
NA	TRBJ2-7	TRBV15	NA	CATSREGLVISYEQYF	TGTGCCACCAGCAGAGAGGGCTTAGTCATCTCCTACGAGCAGTACTTC
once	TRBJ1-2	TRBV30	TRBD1	CAWSVGTGGGYTF	TGTGCCTGGAGTGTAGGGACAGGGGGTGGCTACACCTTC
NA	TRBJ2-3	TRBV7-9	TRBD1	CASSPGQANGDTQYF	TGTGCCAGCAGCCCTGGACAGGCCAACGGGGATACGCAGTATTTT
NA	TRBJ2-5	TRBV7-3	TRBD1	CASSLGAGGYQETQYF	TGTGCCAGCAGCTTAGGGGCAGGGGGCTACCAAGAGACCCAGTACTTC
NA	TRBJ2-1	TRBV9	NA	CASSVGNDYFEQFF	TGTGCCAGCAGCGTAGGAAACGACTACTTTGAGCAGTTCTTC
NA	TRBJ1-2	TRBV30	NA	CAWSERRYGYTF	TGTGCCTGGAGTGAACGGCGGTATGGCTACACCTTC
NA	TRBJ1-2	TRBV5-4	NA	CASSLGQGAYGYTF	TGTGCCAGCAGCTTGGGGCAGGGCGCCTATGGCTACACCTTC
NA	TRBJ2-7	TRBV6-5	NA	CASRVSKAYEQYF	TGTGCCAGCAGGGTCAGTAAAGCCTACGAGCAGTACTTC
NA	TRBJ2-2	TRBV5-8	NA	CASSVRNTGELFF	TGTGCCAGCAGCGTGCGGAACACCGGGGAGCTGTTTTTT
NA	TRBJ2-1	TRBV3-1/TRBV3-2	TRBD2	CASSTRGSGSLNEQFF	TGTGCCAGCAGCACCCGGGGTAGCGGGAGCTTAAATGAGCAGTTCTTC
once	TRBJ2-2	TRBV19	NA	CASSPYGNRGRLFF	TGTGCCAGTAGCCCCTATGGGAATCGGGGTCGGCTGTTTTTT
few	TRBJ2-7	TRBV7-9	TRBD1	CASSLEYRGAEEQYF	TGTGCCAGCAGCTTAGAGTACAGGGGGGCTGAAGAGCAGTACTTC
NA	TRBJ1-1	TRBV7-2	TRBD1	CASRPGQGREWDTEAFF	TGTGCCAGCAGACCGGGACAGGGGAGGGAGTGGGACACTGAAGCTTTCTTT
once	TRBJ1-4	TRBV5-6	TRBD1	CASSLGGTGGEEKLFF	TGTGCCAGCAGCTTGGGAGGGACAGGGGGAGAAGAAAAACTGTTTTTT
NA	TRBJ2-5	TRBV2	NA	CASRGLRGETQYF	TGTGCCAGCAGAGGACTGAGAGGAGAGACCCAGTACTTC
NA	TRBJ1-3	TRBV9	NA	CASSSYGQAGNTIYF	TGTGCCAGCAGCTCCTACGGACAAGCTGGAAACACCATATATTTT
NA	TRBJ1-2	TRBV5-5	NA	CASSPQKQANYGYTF	TGTGCCAGCAGCCCACAAAAGCAGGCTAACTATGGCTACACCTTC
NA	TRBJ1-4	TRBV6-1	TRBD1	CASSVTGTGIGEKLFF	TGTGCCAGCAGTGTCACCGGGACAGGGATCGGCGAAAAACTGTTTTTT
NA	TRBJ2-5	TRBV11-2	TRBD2	CASSWGLHETQYF	TGTGCCAGCAGCTGGGGACTACACGAGACCCAGTACTTC
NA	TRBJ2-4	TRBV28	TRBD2	CASRDRLATAKNIQYF	TGTGCCAGCAGAGACCGACTAGCCACAGCCAAAAACATTCAGTACTTC